This TCR beta chain was sequenced for a study of blood T cell repertoires in COVID-19. Across the whole study: T cells, B-cell-depleted T cells, or PBMCs provided the cDNA or gDNA that served as material.

Study members were between about 18 and 100 years old and lived in around 24 US regions. From germline, CDR1 is MNHEY and CDR2 SVGAGI. V shed 7 bases, J shed 7 bases, and the junction held 12 bases outside the gene matches. This CDR3 is built from 14 residues. As originally analysed: The assay estimated nucleated cells by amplifying reference gene primers. Libraries were prepared by immunoSEQ multiplex PCR; TCRdb keeps only in-frame clonotypes and omits some of them. That table is the source of V, J and clone size, and D and trimming were worked out from the DNA. The profile shows about 300,000 clones, under 90% of them singletons.

The specimen was PBMCs or T cells enriched from blood (not recorded which). The chain combines TRBV6-5 with TRBJ1-2; 7 bases are shared with TRBD1. This receptor was taken from a man aged 25-40 years who had recovered from COVID-19. The CDR3 loop is CASNRPQGSGGYTF. CDR3 nucleotides: TGTGCCAGCAATAGGCCACAGGGGAGCGGTGGCTACACCTTC.